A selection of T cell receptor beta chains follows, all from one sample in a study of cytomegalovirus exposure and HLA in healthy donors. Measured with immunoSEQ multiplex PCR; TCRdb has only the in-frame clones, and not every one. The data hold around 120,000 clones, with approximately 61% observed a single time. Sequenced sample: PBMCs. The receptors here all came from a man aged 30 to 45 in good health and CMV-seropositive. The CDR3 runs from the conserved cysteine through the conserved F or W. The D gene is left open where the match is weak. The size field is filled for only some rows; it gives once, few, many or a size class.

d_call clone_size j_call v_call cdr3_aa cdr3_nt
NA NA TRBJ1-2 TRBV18 CASSPLPQGDYGYTF TGTGCCAGCTCACCCCTCCCACAGGGAGACTATGGCTACACCTTC
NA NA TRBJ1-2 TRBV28 CASSQQGYGYTF TGTGCCAGCAGTCAGCAGGGTTATGGCTACACCTTC
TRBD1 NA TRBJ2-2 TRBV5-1 CASRTGGNTGELFF TGCGCCAGCCGGACAGGGGGCAACACCGGGGAGCTGTTTTTT
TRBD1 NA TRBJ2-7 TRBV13 CASSPGDRRSYEQYF TGTGCCAGCAGCCCAGGGGACAGGCGCTCCTACGAGCAGTACTTC
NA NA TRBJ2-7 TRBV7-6 CASSPGHHYEQYF TGTGCCAGCAGCCCAGGACACCACTACGAGCAGTACTTC
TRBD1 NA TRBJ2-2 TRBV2 CASSDRGRTGELFF TGTGCCAGCAGCGACAGGGGGCGAACCGGGGAGCTGTTTTTT
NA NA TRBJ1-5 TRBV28 CASSLAVGGNQPQHF TGTGCCAGCAGTTTAGCGGTTGGTGGCAATCAGCCCCAGCATTTT
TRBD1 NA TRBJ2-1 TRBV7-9 CASSSTGGWNEQFF TGTGCCAGCAGCTCAACAGGGGGATGGAATGAGCAGTTCTTC
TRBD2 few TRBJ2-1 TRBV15 CATSNGLAGEQFF TGTGCCACCAGCAACGGACTAGCCGGGGAGCAGTTCTTC
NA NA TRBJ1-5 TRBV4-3 CASSRTDSNQPQHF TGCGCCAGCAGCCGGACAGATAGCAATCAGCCCCAGCATTTT
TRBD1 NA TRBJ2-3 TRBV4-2 CASSQRQGSGTDTQYF TGTGCCAGCAGCCAACGACAGGGATCGGGCACAGATACGCAGTATTTT
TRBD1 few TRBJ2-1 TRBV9 CASSGGQGPYNEQFF TGTGCCAGCAGCGGGGGACAGGGCCCCTACAATGAGCAGTTCTTC
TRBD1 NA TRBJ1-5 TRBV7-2 CASSLRTGSSNQPQHF TGTGCCAGCAGCTTAAGGACAGGATCTAGCAATCAGCCCCAGCATTTT
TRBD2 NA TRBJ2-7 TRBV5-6 CASSYTSGGPGEQYF TGTGCCAGCAGCTATACCTCGGGGGGGCCGGGGGAGCAGTACTTC
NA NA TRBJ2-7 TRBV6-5 CASSRPSGYEQYF TGTGCCAGCAGTAGACCGAGCGGCTACGAGCAGTACTTC
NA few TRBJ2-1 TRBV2 CAGGSGPHNEQFF TGTGCCGGGGGTAGCGGACCTCACAATGAGCAGTTCTTC